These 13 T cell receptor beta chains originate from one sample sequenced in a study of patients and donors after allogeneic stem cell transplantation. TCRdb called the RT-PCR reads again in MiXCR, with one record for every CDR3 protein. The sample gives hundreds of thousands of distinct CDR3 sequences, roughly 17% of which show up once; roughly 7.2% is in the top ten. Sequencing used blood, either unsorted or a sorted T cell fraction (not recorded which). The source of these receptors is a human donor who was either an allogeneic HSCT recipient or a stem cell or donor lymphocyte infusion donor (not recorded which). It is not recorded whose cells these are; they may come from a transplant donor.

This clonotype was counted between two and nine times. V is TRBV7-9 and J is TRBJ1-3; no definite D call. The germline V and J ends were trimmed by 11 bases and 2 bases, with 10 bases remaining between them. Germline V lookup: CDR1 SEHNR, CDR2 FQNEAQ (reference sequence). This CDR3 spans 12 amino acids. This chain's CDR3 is CAFQLAGNTIYF. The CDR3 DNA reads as TGTGCCTTTCAGCTCGCTGGAAACACCATATATTTT.

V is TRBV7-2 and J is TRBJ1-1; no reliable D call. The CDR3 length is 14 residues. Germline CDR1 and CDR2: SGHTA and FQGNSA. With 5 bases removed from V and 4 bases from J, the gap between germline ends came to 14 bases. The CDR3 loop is CASSLLRAGTEAFF. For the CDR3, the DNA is TGTGCCAGCAGCCTACTGAGAGCAGGCACTGAAGCTTTCTTT.

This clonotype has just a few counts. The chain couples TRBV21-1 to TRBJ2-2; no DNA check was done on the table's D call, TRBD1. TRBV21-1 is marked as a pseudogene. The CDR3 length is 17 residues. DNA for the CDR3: TGTGCCAGCAGCCCTCCGGTGGGCAGGGGCCTCACCGGGGAGCTGTTTTTT. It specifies CASSPPVGRGLTGELFF.

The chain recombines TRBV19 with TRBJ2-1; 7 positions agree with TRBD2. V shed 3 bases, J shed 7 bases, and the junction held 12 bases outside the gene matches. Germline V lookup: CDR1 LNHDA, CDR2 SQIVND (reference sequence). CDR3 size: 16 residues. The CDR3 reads CASSIPPSGAWNEQFF. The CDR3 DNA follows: TGTGCCAGTAGTATCCCCCCTAGCGGAGCCTGGAATGAGCAGTTCTTC.

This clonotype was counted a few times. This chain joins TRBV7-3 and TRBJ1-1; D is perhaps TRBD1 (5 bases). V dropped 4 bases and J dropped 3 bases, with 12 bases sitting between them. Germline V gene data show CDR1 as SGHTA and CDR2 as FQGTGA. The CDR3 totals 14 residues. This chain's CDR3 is CASSSTPGHTEAFF. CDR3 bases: TGTGCCAGCAGCTCCACCCCAGGGCACACTGAAGCTTTCTTT.

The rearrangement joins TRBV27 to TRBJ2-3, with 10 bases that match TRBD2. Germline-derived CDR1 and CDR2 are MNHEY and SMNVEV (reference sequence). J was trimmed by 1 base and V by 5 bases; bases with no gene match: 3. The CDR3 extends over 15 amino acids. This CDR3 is CASSLAGERTDTQYF. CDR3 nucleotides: TGTGCCAGCAGTCTAGCGGGAGAACGCACAGATACGCAGTATTTT.

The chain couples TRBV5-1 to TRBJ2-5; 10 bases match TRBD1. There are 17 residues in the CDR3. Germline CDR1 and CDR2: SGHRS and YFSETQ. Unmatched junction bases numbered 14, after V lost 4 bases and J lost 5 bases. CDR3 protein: CASSTGQGGVGRETQYF. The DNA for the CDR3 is TGCGCCAGCAGCACCGGACAGGGGGGAGTCGGCCGGGAGACCCAGTACTTC.

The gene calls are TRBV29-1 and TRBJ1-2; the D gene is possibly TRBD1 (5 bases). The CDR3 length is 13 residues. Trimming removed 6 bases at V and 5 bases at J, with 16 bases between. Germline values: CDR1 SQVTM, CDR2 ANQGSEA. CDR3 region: CSVRQGLSYGYTF. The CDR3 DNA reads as TGCAGCGTGAGGCAGGGCTTATCTTATGGCTACACCTTC.

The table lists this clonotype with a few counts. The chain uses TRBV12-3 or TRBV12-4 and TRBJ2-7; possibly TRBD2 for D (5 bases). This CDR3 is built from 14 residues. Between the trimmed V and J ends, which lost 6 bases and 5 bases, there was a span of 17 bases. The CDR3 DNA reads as TGTGCCAGCAGCCTCCGAGGGTCTAGTCACGAGCAGTACTTC. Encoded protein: CASSLRGSSHEQYF.

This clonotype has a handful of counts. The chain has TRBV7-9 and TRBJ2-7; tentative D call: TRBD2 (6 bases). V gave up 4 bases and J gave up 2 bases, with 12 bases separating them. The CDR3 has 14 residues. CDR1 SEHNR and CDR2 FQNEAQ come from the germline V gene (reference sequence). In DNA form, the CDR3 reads TGTGCCAGCAGCTCCCGGGAGTCGACCTACGAGCAGTACTTC. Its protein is CASSSRESTYEQYF.

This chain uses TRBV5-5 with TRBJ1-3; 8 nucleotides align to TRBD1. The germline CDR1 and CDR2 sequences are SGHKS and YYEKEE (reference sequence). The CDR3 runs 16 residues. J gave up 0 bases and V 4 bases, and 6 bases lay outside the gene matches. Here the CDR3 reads CASSPTGARSGNTIYF. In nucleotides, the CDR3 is TGTGCCAGCAGCCCGACAGGGGCACGCTCTGGAAACACCATATATTTT.

The CDR3 here is CASSPGRFMNTEAFF. As DNA, the CDR3 is TGTGCCAGCAGCCCAGGACGGTTCATGAACACTGAAGCTTTCTTT. The chain couples TRBV14 to TRBJ1-1; D unresolved. Trimming removed 4 bases at V and 0 bases at J, with 12 bases between. This CDR3 is 15 amino acids long. Per germline, CDR1 SGHDN and CDR2 FVKESK.

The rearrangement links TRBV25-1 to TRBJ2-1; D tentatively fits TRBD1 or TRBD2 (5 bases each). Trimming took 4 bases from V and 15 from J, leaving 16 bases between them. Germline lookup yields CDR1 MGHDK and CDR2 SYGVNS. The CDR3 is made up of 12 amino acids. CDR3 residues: CASSVRDRSRFF. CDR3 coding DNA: TGTGCCAGCAGTGTCCGGGACCGTAGTCGGTTCTTC.